The 9 T cell receptor beta chains below all came from one sample that was sequenced in a study of blood T cell repertoires in COVID-19. TCRdb's table, derived via immunoSEQ multiplex PCR, lists solely in-frame clones and lacks some. This table has around 300,000 clones, roughly 90% appearing once. The sample was peripheral blood. The receptors stem from a woman in her seventies with COVID-19, enrolled during active disease.

This rearrangement joins TRBV29-1 to TRBJ1-1, with a possible D match to TRBD1 (6 bases). V was shortened by 0 bases and J by 1 base, with 9 bases between the two germline ends. Germline V lookup: CDR1 SQVTM, CDR2 ANQGSEA. The CDR3 sequence is 14 residues long. The CDR3 here is CSVEEIQGNTEAFF. Here the CDR3 DNA reads TGCAGCGTTGAAGAAATACAGGGGAACACTGAAGCTTTCTTT. Looking up the rest from reference TRBV29-1 and TRBJ1-1 gives the full variable domain: SAVISQKPSRDICQRGTSLTIQCQVDSQVTMMFWYRQQPGQSLTLIATANQGSEATYESGFVIDKFPISRPNLTFSTLTVSNMSPEDSSIYLCSVEEIQGNTEAFFGQGTRLTVV.

The chain uses TRBV7-8 and TRBJ1-4; 9 bases match TRBD1. This CDR3 contains 16 residues. Germline-derived CDR1 and CDR2 are SGHVS and FQNEAQ. V lost 6 bases, J lost 6 bases, and 11 bases stayed unmatched. CDR3 in DNA: TGTGCCAGCAGTTCAAGAGCGGGACAGGGAGATGAAAAACTGTTTTTT. Amino acid sequence: CASSSRAGQGDEKLFF. The full variable domain, with the rest looked up from reference TRBV7-8 and TRBJ1-4, is GAGVSQSPRYKVAKRGQDVALRCDPISGHVSLFWYQQALGQGPEFLTYFQNEAQLDKSGLPSDRFFAERPEGSVSTLKIQRTQQEDSAVYLCASSSRAGQGDEKLFFGSGTQLSVL.

The chain has TRBV5-1 and TRBJ2-2; 10 bases are a match to TRBD2. This CDR3 comprises 14 residues. Looked up from germline, CDR1 is SGHRS and CDR2 is YFSETQ. With V trimmed by 4 bases and J by 8 bases, 5 bases remained unmatched. The CDR3 nucleotides read TGCGCCAGCAGCCAACTAGCGGGGCTGGGGGAGCTGTTTTTT. As protein: CASSQLAGLGELFF.

The V gene is TRBV24-1, the J gene TRBJ1-5; a possible D gene is TRBD1 (6 bases). The germline V gene has CDR1 KGHDR and CDR2 SFDVKD. V dropped 3 bases and J dropped 7 bases, with 12 bases sitting between them. The CDR3 length is 14 residues. The CDR3 region has the DNA TGTGCCACCAGTGATCCGGGACATGAACAGCCCCAGCATTTT. This codes for CATSDPGHEQPQHF.

V is TRBV4-1 and J is TRBJ2-1; 7 bases are shared with TRBD1. The junction had 10 bases not matched to a gene; V was cut back by 4 bases and J by 4 bases. Germline CDR1 MGHRA, CDR2 YSYEKL. The CDR3 extends over 16 amino acids. In DNA form, the CDR3 reads TGCGCCAGCAGCCGGGTGGGACAGAGGCGTTACAATGAGCAGTTCTTC. Its protein is CASSRVGQRRYNEQFF.

The chain uses TRBV23-1 and TRBJ1-6; D ambiguous. TRBV23-1 counts as an open reading frame of uncertain function. This CDR3 has 16 amino acids. The V end was cut by 0 bases, the J end by 11 bases, with 17 bases between. In DNA, the CDR3 is TGCGCCAGCAGTCAATCGAGGCTTACCCCATTTCCACCCCTCCACTTT. Translation gives CASSQSRLTPFPPLHF.

The chain uses TRBV7-2 and TRBJ2-1; 12 nucleotides agree with TRBD2. V was clipped by 2 bases and J by 11 bases; unmatched bases: 7. CDR1 is SGHTA and CDR2 is FQGNSA in the germline V gene. The CDR3 runs to 15 residues. The CDR3: CASSLTGLAGMQQFF. The CDR3 DNA reads TGTGCCAGCAGCTTAACCGGACTAGCGGGGATGCAGCAGTTCTTC.

This sequence joins TRBV10-2 and TRBJ2-1; 10 bases are shared with TRBD2. Germline CDR1 is WSHSY and CDR2 is SAAADI. V dropped 7 bases and J dropped 4; count of bases not matched to a gene: 7. The CDR3 consists of 15 residues. CDR3 DNA sequence: TGCGCCAGCAAGGTAGCGGGGGGCGGTTACAATGAGCAGTTCTTC. Protein: CASKVAGGGYNEQFF.

The rearrangement links TRBV11-2 to TRBJ2-5, with D tentatively TRBD2 (6 bases). CDR3 size: 15 residues. Trimming took 4 bases from V and 2 from J, leaving 14 bases between them. Germline loops: CDR1 SGHAT, CDR2 FQNNGV. The chain's CDR3 is CASSSGSAGQETQYF. In DNA form, the CDR3 reads TGTGCCAGCAGCTCTGGCTCGGCGGGGCAAGAGACCCAGTACTTC.